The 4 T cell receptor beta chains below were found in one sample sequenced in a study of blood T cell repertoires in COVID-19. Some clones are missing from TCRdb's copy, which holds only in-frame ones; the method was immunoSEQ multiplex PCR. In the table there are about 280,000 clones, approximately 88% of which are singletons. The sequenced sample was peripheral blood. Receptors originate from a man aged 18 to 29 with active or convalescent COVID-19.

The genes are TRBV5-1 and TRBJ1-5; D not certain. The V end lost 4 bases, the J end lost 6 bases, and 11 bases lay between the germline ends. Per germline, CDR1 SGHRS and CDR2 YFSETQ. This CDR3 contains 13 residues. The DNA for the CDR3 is TGCGCCAGCAGCCCAGACCCGGGTCAGCCCCAGCATTTT. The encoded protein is CASSPDPGQPQHF.

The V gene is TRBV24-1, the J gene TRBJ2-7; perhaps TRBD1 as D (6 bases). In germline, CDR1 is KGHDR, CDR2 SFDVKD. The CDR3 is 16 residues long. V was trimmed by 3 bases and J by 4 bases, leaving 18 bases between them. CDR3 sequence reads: CATSDMAGALWYEQYF. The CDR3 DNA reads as TGTGCCACCAGTGATATGGCAGGGGCCCTATGGTACGAGCAGTACTTC.

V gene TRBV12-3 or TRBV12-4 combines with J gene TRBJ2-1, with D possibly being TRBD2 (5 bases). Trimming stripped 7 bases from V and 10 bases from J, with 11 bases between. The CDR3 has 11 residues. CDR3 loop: CASNLSGEQFF. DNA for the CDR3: TGTGCCAGCAACTTAAGCGGCGAGCAGTTCTTC.

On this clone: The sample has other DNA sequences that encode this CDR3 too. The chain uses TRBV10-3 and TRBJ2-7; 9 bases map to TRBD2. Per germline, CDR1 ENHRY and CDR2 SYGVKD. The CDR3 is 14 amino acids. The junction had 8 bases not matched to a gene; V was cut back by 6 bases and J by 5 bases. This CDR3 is CAIRGGGGEHEQYF. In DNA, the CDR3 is TGTGCCATCAGGGGTGGCGGGGGGGAGCACGAGCAGTACTTC.